The clone carrying this T cell receptor beta chain was counted many times. These data come from a study of naive and memory T cell subsets. Overnight CMV lysate stimulation of fresh PBMCs defined donor CMV status by CD4+ IFNgamma. The beta constant-region primer was an equimolar mix of two oligonucleotides covering TRBC1 and TRBC2. Nested alpha and beta constant-region primers with the SP2 primer drove four PCR rounds on ligated cDNA. One entry per CDR3 protein results from TCRdb running MiXCR on the UMI-ligation and nested PCR reads. The table lists 10,000 or so distinct CDR3 sequences, 4.5% to 6% of them singletons. This TCR derives from a human donor in good health. The sample consisted of CD4+ TEMRA cells from blood. Regarding subset: effector memory re-expressing CD45RA, CD45RA+ CD27-.

This CDR3 reads CASSKLDITSGSTDTQYF. In DNA, the CDR3 is TGTGCCAGCAGCAAACTTGACATAACCAGCGGGAGCACAGATACGCAGTATTTT. The chain joins TRBV7-8 to TRBJ2-3; the D gene is possibly TRBD2 (6 bases). CDR1 and CDR2 (germline): SGHVS, FQNEAQ. The CDR3 runs 18 residues. Trimming stripped 5 bases from V and 0 bases from J, with 21 bases between. The whole variable domain, remainder taken from reference TRBV7-8 and TRBJ2-3, is GAGVSQSPRYKVAKRGQDVALRCDPISGHVSLFWYQQALGQGPEFLTYFQNEAQLDKSGLPSDRFFAERPEGSVSTLKIQRTQQEDSAVYLCASSKLDITSGSTDTQYFGPGTRLTVL.